This is a list of T cell receptor beta chains from one sample in a study of cytomegalovirus exposure and HLA in healthy donors. Data came from immunoSEQ multiplex PCR; TCRdb stores just in-frame clones and leaves some out. The data show about 190,000 clones, 65% to 80% seen once. The sequencing sample was made of PBMCs. The receptors derive from a man aged 30 to 39 in good health and CMV-seropositive. CDR3s include the opening cysteine and the closing phenylalanine or tryptophan. D genes are given only for firm matches. Rows may omit the clone size; those that give it use once, few, many or a size class.

j_call,d_call,clone_size,cdr3_length,v_call,cdr3_aa,cdr3_nt
TRBJ2-2,TRBD1,.,16,TRBV28,CASSPTGESGTGELFF,TGTGCCAGCAGCCCAACAGGGGAGTCCGGTACCGGGGAGCTGTTTTTT
TRBJ2-1,TRBD2,.,14,TRBV11-2,CASSLKAGGDEQFF,TGTGCCAGCAGCTTAAAAGCGGGGGGTGATGAGCAGTTCTTC
TRBJ2-7,TRBD1,.,15,TRBV6-1,CASSDRVGYNYEQYF,TGTGCCAGCAGCGACAGGGTGGGATATAACTACGAGCAGTACTTC
TRBJ1-5,TRBD1,.,15,TRBV27,CASSLGTGSNQPQHF,TGTGCCAGCAGTTTAGGGACAGGGTCAAATCAGCCCCAGCATTTT
TRBJ2-2,TRBD1,.,17,TRBV18,CASSRNPHRDRGEELFF,TGTGCCAGCTCCCGAAATCCACACCGGGACAGGGGAGAGGAGCTGTTTTTT
TRBJ2-4,TRBD2,.,13,TRBV6-5,CASSSGGSGIQYF,TGTGCCAGCAGTTCGGGGGGGTCCGGCATTCAGTACTTC
TRBJ2-5,TRBD1,.,16,TRBV7-9,CASSRQGQGMSETQYF,TGTGCCAGCAGCCGACAGGGACAGGGGATGTCAGAGACCCAGTACTTC
TRBJ2-1,TRBD1,.,16,TRBV9,CASSVSGTGAYNEQFF,TGTGCCAGCAGCGTATCAGGGACAGGGGCCTACAATGAGCAGTTCTTC
TRBJ2-7,.,.,12,TRBV29-1,CSVETGSNEQYF,TGCAGCGTTGAAACAGGGTCTAACGAGCAGTACTTC
TRBJ2-7,TRBD1,.,14,TRBV7-3,CASSRGQGAYEQYF,TGTGCCAGCAGCCGTGGACAGGGGGCTTACGAGCAGTACTTC
TRBJ2-7,TRBD1,.,16,TRBV7-2,CASSPAGTGVPYEQYF,TGTGCCAGCAGCCCCGCCGGGACAGGGGTTCCCTACGAGCAGTACTTC
TRBJ2-7,TRBD1,.,16,TRBV27,CASSLFGDRILYEQYF,TGTGCCAGCAGTTTATTCGGGGACAGAATTCTCTACGAGCAGTACTTC
TRBJ2-1,.,.,13,TRBV6-1,CAGGRDSYNEQFF,TGTGCCGGAGGGCGGGACTCTTACAATGAGCAGTTCTTC
TRBJ2-3,.,few,15,TRBV2,CASSRSQGGTDTQYF,TGTGCCAGCAGCCGAAGCCAGGGTGGGACAGATACGCAGTATTTT
TRBJ2-7,TRBD2,.,15,TRBV7-9,CASSPRRGDVYEQYF,TGTGCCAGCAGCCCTCGCCGGGGGGACGTCTACGAGCAGTACTTC
TRBJ1-4,.,.,13,TRBV15,CATSRDLNEKLFF,TGTGCCACCAGCAGAGATCTTAATGAAAAACTGTTTTTT
TRBJ2-1,TRBD2,.,15,TRBV10-3,CAISDILARGGEQFF,TGTGCCATCAGTGATATTCTAGCCCGGGGGGGGGAGCAGTTCTTC
TRBJ1-5,.,.,14,TRBV5-1,CASSLRQDSQPQHF,TGCGCCAGCAGCTTAAGGCAGGATAGTCAGCCCCAGCATTTT
TRBJ2-3,TRBD2,.,17,TRBV9,CASSVGGLAGGIDTQYF,TGTGCCAGCAGCGTAGGGGGTCTAGCGGGGGGGATAGATACGCAGTATTTT
TRBJ2-3,.,.,15,TRBV12-1,CASSFARLLTDTQYF,TGTGCCAGCAGCTTTGCGAGGCTTCTCACAGATACGCAGTATTTT
TRBJ2-1,.,.,14,TRBV15,CATRGGYNNNEQFF,TGTGCCACCCGTGGGGGCTACAATAACAATGAGCAGTTCTTC
TRBJ2-3,TRBD2,.,14,TRBV6-5,CASSYGSGGDTQYF,TGTGCCAGCAGTTATGGTAGCGGGGGAGATACGCAGTATTTT
TRBJ2-7,TRBD2,.,20,TRBV11-2,CASSLDGGQGLAGTTYEQYF,TGTGCCAGCAGCTTAGATGGCGGACAGGGACTAGCGGGAACCACCTACGAGCAGTACTTC
TRBJ1-6,.,few,15,TRBV18,CASSPSSLYNSPLHF,TGTGCCAGCTCACCTAGCTCACTGTATAATTCACCCCTCCACTTT
TRBJ2-2,.,few,13,TRBV10-2,CASRQGNTGELFF,TGCGCCAGCAGGCAGGGAAACACCGGGGAGCTGTTTTTT
TRBJ1-4,TRBD1,.,13,TRBV19,CASSGTGAEKLFF,TGTGCCAGTAGTGGGACAGGGGCTGAAAAACTGTTTTTT
TRBJ2-2,.,.,16,TRBV6-6,CASNPGGTENTGELFF,TGTGCCAGCAACCCCGGCGGGACGGAGAACACCGGGGAGCTGTTTTTT
TRBJ2-2,.,.,17,TRBV5-4,CASSLGDRYPNTGELFF,TGTGCCAGCAGCTTGGGTGACAGGTACCCGAACACCGGGGAGCTGTTTTTT
TRBJ2-5,TRBD2,.,11,TRBV11-2,CASSSGLDQYF,TGTGCCAGCAGCTCCGGACTAGATCAGTACTTC
TRBJ2-5,TRBD2,.,15,TRBV19,CASTRTSGSQETQYF,TGTGCCAGTACCAGGACTAGCGGTAGTCAAGAGACCCAGTACTTC